This T cell receptor beta chain was identified during a study of T cell changes during pregnancy in multiple sclerosis. The CDR3 is 13 residues long. CDR1 SGHTA and CDR2 FQGTGA come from the germline V gene. The ends lost 4 bases at V and 4 bases at J; junction bases unmatched: 2. Profiling relied on immunoSEQ multiplex PCR, and the TCRdb table lists in-frame clones only, not all of them. The table records roughly 90,000 clones, 91% of them present only once. This clone was observed a handful of times. The specimen comprised peripheral blood, sampled before pregnancy. V and J are TRBV7-3 and TRBJ1-1, with 8 bases that match TRBD1. The TCR was taken from a female donor with multiple sclerosis, enrolled in a pregnancy study. The CDR3, as DNA: TGTGCCAGCAGCTCACAGGGGGGCACTGAAGCTTTCTTT. It encodes CASSSQGGTEAFF.